This section outlines one T cell receptor beta chain sequence together with its context. This entry belongs to a study of shared T cell receptors in the human thymus. CDR1 and CDR2 (germline): MDHEN, SYDVKM. The CDR3 has 13 amino acids. The ends lost 5 bases at V and 3 bases at J; junction bases unmatched: 2. Sequenced by immunoSEQ multiplex PCR; TCRdb stores in-frame clones only, minus some. Here the sample spans hundreds of thousands of clones, about four fifths being singletons. These data were likewise used in another study, on human thymus T cells.

Sequenced sample: thymocytes. This receptor was obtained from a boy in the first two years of life with a congenital heart defect. This sequence joins TRBV28 and TRBJ1-2; 8 nucleotides line up with TRBD1. The CDR3 is CASSQGADYGYTF. The CDR3 DNA follows: TGTGCCAGCAGTCAGGGGGCGGACTATGGCTACACCTTC.